The clone carrying this T cell receptor beta chain was observed a handful of times. Its specificity is unknown. The sample originates from a study of beta chain features in type 1 diabetes. General observations from the study: Small HLA sub-analyses could not settle whether HLA shapes TCRB rearrangement.

Sequencing targeted expressed TCRB transcripts, as all isolated RNA had been reverse transcribed. The table came from immunoSEQ multiplex PCR; TCRdb's copy has only in-frame clones and leaves some out. The data hold about 150,000 clones, with roughly 8% observed a single time. Per germline, CDR1 SGHRS and CDR2 YFSETQ. The V segment lost 4 bases and the J segment 5 bases; nucleotides outside the gene matches: 6. The CDR3 loop spans 15 amino acids. Specimen: central memory CD4+ T cells from blood. This clonotype originated in a man in his late teens or twenties in good health. V gene TRBV5-1 combines with J gene TRBJ2-1, with 10 bases aligning to TRBD2. The CDR3 sequence is CASSKLAGEHNEQFF. In DNA form, the CDR3 reads TGCGCCAGCAGCAAGCTAGCGGGGGAGCACAATGAGCAGTTCTTC.